The clone carrying this T cell receptor (beta chain) has only a few counts. Its antigen remains unidentified. The entry originates in a study of response to subunit inactivated influenza vaccine. Germline V CDR1 and CDR2: MNHEY, SVGEGT. V shed 7 bases and J shed 0 bases, with 10 bases lying between them. This CDR3 has 14 amino acids. TCRdb re-analysed the RT-PCR reads in MiXCR, keeping a single row per CDR3 protein. The sample consists of 150,000 to 200,000 distinct CDR3 sequences, around 9.9% of them appearing once. General observations from the study: The study's authors posited that every seasonal influenza vaccination enlists few new T cells.

The TCR originated in a middle-aged man who received an inactivated influenza vaccine. Specimen: non-naive T cells sorted from PBMCs, collected roughly 6 weeks after vaccination. The chain has TRBV6-2 or TRBV6-3 and TRBJ2-4; D not resolved. CDR3 sequence (DNA): TGTGCCAGCATTGGGTCGCTAGCCAAAAACATTCAGTACTTC. Protein product: CASIGSLAKNIQYF.